This TCR beta chain was captured by sequencing in a study of blood T cell repertoires in COVID-19. Authors' data handling: Reference gene primer amplification gave estimated nucleated cell counts. Data came from immunoSEQ multiplex PCR; TCRdb stores just in-frame clones and leaves some out. Clonal size and the V and J genes are those of that table, whereas D and trimming came from the DNA. The sample carries around 480,000 clones, 88% recorded once. The V end lost 1 base, the J end lost 7 bases, and 11 bases lay between the germline ends. This CDR3 has 14 amino acids. Per the germline V gene, CDR1 is SNHLY and CDR2 is FYNNEI.

This sequence was found in a woman aged 45-60 years with COVID-19, enrolled during active disease. V is TRBV2 and J is TRBJ1-5; no clear D gene. Sequencing was carried out using peripheral blood. Here the CDR3 reads CASSEGPSGQPQHF. The CDR3 coding sequence is TGTGCCAGCAGTGAAGGGCCCTCGGGGCAGCCCCAGCATTTT.